The 21 T cell receptor beta chains presented below share a single source sample, sequenced in a study of Ad26.COV2.S vaccination and SARS-CoV-2 variants. The repertoire was sequenced with immunoSEQ multiplex PCR; TCRdb's copy has only in-frame clones and lacks some. The data hold 300,000 to 500,000 clones, with 80% to 90% observed a single time. The sample's treatment: some 20 received Ad26.COV2.S at low or high dose, single or two shots; 5 received placebo; per-sample allocation not given. The samples date from day 63 after the first vaccine or placebo injection. Source: peripheral blood, taken in a trial of Ad26.COV2.S vaccine versus placebo. The receptors originated from a person aged 18-65 years who received the Ad26.COV2.S COVID-19 vaccine or a placebo.

The chain carries TRBV19 and TRBJ2-3, with D maybe TRBD2 (6 bases). The CDR3 consists of 15 residues. Germline-derived CDR1 and CDR2 are LNHDA and SQIVND (reference sequence). V was shortened by 1 base and J by 0 bases, with 8 bases between the two germline ends. The CDR3: CASSIGGLSTDTQYF. The CDR3 nucleotides are TGTGCCAGTAGTATAGGGGGACTTAGCACAGATACGCAGTATTTT.

The CDR3 sequence: CASSARYGINNYGYTF. The CDR3 nucleotides read TGTGCCAGCAGTGCCAGATACGGGATAAACAACTATGGCTACACCTTC. The V call is TRBV6-2 or TRBV6-3, the J call TRBJ1-2; D is uncertain. The CDR3 runs 16 residues. V was trimmed by 5 bases and J by 2 bases, leaving 18 bases between them. CDR1 is MNHEY and CDR2 is SVGEGT in the germline V gene.

The V and J genes are TRBV6-5 and TRBJ2-3; 7 bases are shared with TRBD1. CDR1 and CDR2 (germline): MNHEY, SVGAGI. The CDR3 contains 15 residues. With V trimmed by 5 bases and J by 4 bases, 9 bases remained unmatched. The CDR3 reads CASSIRDSRADTQYF. The CDR3 DNA reads as TGTGCCAGCAGTATACGGGACAGCCGGGCAGATACGCAGTATTTT.

There are a few counts of this clone. The chain carries TRBV5-1 and TRBJ1-3, with D possibly being TRBD1 (6 bases). CDR1 is SGHRS and CDR2 is YFSETQ in the germline V gene. The V end was cut by 4 bases, the J end by 2 bases, with 16 bases between. This CDR3 has 16 residues. The CDR3 coding sequence is TGCGCCAGCAGCCGGGGGTACAGGGAGCCTGGAAACACCATATATTTT. Protein product: CASSRGYREPGNTIYF.

The chain recombines TRBV24-1 with TRBJ2-3; TRBD2 agrees at 7 bases. Germline assignment: CDR1 KGHDR and CDR2 SFDVKD. The CDR3 spans 14 residues. The V and J ends lost 5 bases and 2 bases, in that order; junction bases with no gene match: 3. In DNA form, the CDR3 reads TGTGCCACCAGTGGCAGCGGGGCCACAGATACGCAGTATTTT. It yields the protein CATSGSGATDTQYF.

This clone appeared a single time. The rearrangement links TRBV5-6 to TRBJ1-3; D unclear. The CDR3 contains 16 residues. V lost 0 bases and J 4 bases, leaving 14 bases between the germline ends. Per the germline V gene, CDR1 is SGHDT and CDR2 is YYEEEE. For the CDR3, the DNA is TGTGCCAGCAGCTTGGATGTGGGCTCCATCGGAAACACCATATATTTT. As protein: CASSLDVGSIGNTIYF.

The chain carries TRBV19 and TRBJ2-7; tentative D call: TRBD2 (5 bases). The germline gives CDR1 LNHDA, CDR2 SQIVND (reference sequence). The CDR3 contains 14 residues. V shed 6 bases and J shed 0 bases, with 12 bases lying between them. Written as DNA, the CDR3 is TGTGCCAGTAGCCGGACGGGGAGCTCCTACGAGCAGTACTTC. Its translation is CASSRTGSSYEQYF.

V usage is TRBV6-5 and J usage is TRBJ1-1; 8 bases line up with TRBD1. In germline, CDR1 is MNHEY, CDR2 SVGAGI. V shed 5 bases and J 7 bases; nucleotides not matched to a gene: 12. This CDR3 comprises 15 residues. CDR3 nucleotides: TGTGCCAGCAGTACGACCCCGGGACAGGCCAGTGAAGCTTTCTTT. This codes for CASSTTPGQASEAFF.

On this clone: The junction departs from the called germline gene at one end, perhaps through a read error. The chain couples TRBV13 to TRBJ1-1; 9 nucleotides agree with TRBD1. The CDR3 totals 14 residues. Looked up from germline, CDR1 is PRHDT and CDR2 is FYEKMQ (reference sequence). The CDR3 nucleotides read TGTGCCAGCAGCCTAGGACAGGGGAGCGCTGAAGCTTTCTTT. Translating it yields CASSLGQGSAEAFF.

The rearrangement links TRBV6-5 to TRBJ2-1; D could derive from TRBD1 or TRBD2 (6 bases each). Germline V CDR1 and CDR2: MNHEY, SVGAGI. V was cut by 7 bases and J by 10 bases, with 14 bases left in between. CDR3 size: 12 residues. The CDR3: CASTLGGGEQFF. CDR3 bases: TGTGCCAGCACCTTAGGGGGAGGAGAGCAGTTCTTC.

The V call is TRBV2, the J call TRBJ2-1; unclear D gene. The CDR3 length is 12 residues. V shed 6 bases and J shed 3 bases, with 6 bases lying between them. Germline-derived CDR1 and CDR2 are SNHLY and FYNNEI. CDR3 loop: CASRHDYNEQFF. CDR3 coding DNA: TGTGCCAGCAGGCACGACTACAATGAGCAGTTCTTC.

The chain links TRBV7-2 to TRBJ2-1; 13 nucleotides agree with TRBD2. Per the germline V gene, CDR1 is SGHTA and CDR2 is FQGNSA. The CDR3 length is 17 residues. V was clipped by 5 bases and J by 8 bases; unmatched bases: 12. CDR3 coding DNA: TGTGCCAGCAGCGGAGTAGTACTAGCGGGGGGGCCCTATGAGCAGTTCTTC. This gives the protein CASSGVVLAGGPYEQFF.

A single count supports this clone. The chain employs TRBV27 and TRBJ1-2, with TRBD1 matching 7 bases. After removal of 3 bases from V and 2 bases from J, the junction contained 3 bases not matched to a gene. CDR3 size: 14 residues. Germline V gene data show CDR1 as MNHEY and CDR2 as SMNVEV (reference sequence). CDR3 in amino acids: CASSFGQANYGYTF. In nucleotides, the CDR3 is TGTGCCAGCAGTTTCGGACAGGCAAACTATGGCTACACCTTC.

This chain connects TRBV3-1 (or the pseudogene TRBV3-2) to TRBJ2-2; D might be TRBD2 (6 bases). Germline V CDR1 and CDR2: LGHDT, YNNKEL (reference sequence). CDR3 length: 14 residues. The V gene lost 7 bases and the J gene lost 1 base, with 10 bases spanning the gap. The CDR3 loop reads CASTRRGNTGELFF. CDR3 coding DNA: TGTGCCAGCACTCGGAGGGGGAACACCGGGGAGCTGTTTTTT.

The chain uses TRBV6-6 and TRBJ1-1; D unresolved. The CDR3 contains 12 residues. Trimming shortened V by 7 bases and J by 0 bases, and 6 bases separated the two germline ends. Germline-derived CDR1 and CDR2 are MNHNY and SVGAGI (reference sequence). The CDR3 protein is CASTHLNTEAFF. The CDR3 DNA is TGTGCCAGCACCCATTTGAACACTGAAGCTTTCTTT.

The chain recombines TRBV5-1 with TRBJ1-1, with a possible D match to TRBD1 (5 bases). Germline loops: CDR1 SGHRS, CDR2 YFSETQ. The V gene lost 4 bases and the J gene lost 6 bases, with 19 bases spanning the gap. The CDR3 totals 15 residues. CDR3 loop: CASSQIGTGVSEAFF. The CDR3 DNA follows: TGCGCCAGCAGCCAGATCGGGACTGGGGTGTCTGAAGCTTTCTTT.

The chain joins TRBV11-2 to TRBJ2-2, with a weak D call TRBD1 (5 bases). Trimming shortened V by 0 bases and J by 9 bases, and 8 bases separated the two germline ends. The CDR3 has 13 amino acids. The germline gives CDR1 SGHAT, CDR2 FQNNGV. For the CDR3, the DNA is TGTGCCAGCAGCTTAGATCAGGGAAGGGAGCTGTTTTTT. It translates to CASSLDQGRELFF.

The chain links TRBV3-1 (or the pseudogene TRBV3-2) to TRBJ2-2; a weak D match, TRBD1 (6 bases). CDR3 size: 17 residues. The V gene's germline CDR1 is LGHDT and CDR2 YNNKEL (reference sequence). Deletions cut 5 bases from V and 7 bases from J, with 23 bases between. The CDR3 loop reads CASSSSLVLGAIGELFF. CDR3 nucleotide sequence: TGTGCCAGCAGCTCCTCCTTGGTGTTGGGGGCAATCGGGGAGCTGTTTTTT.

The chain recombines TRBV30 with TRBJ1-1; D is unresolved. The CDR3 is made up of 14 amino acids. The germline V gene has CDR1 GTSNPN and CDR2 SVGIG (reference sequence). V lost 1 base and J lost 4, with 13 bases in between. The CDR3: CAWSETLGSTEAFF. The CDR3, as DNA: TGTGCCTGGAGTGAAACCCTAGGGAGCACTGAAGCTTTCTTT. The full variable domain, rest sourced from reference TRBV30 and TRBJ1-1, is SQTIHQWPATLVQPVGSPLSLECTVEGTSNPNLYWYRQAAGRGLQLLFYSVGIGQISSEVPQNLSASRPQDRQFILSSKKLLLSDSGFYLCAWSETLGSTEAFFGQGTRLTVV.

This chain connects TRBV29-1 to TRBJ2-5; possible D gene TRBD1, 6 bases. The length of the CDR3 is 15 residues. V lost 3 bases and J lost 7, with 21 bases in between. Per germline, CDR1 SQVTM and CDR2 ANQGSEA. The CDR3 DNA reads as TGCAGCGTTGATGATCCCCGAACAGGGTTGGGGACCCAGTACTTC. Translating it yields CSVDDPRTGLGTQYF.

Only a few counts were recorded for this clone. The V gene is TRBV19, the J gene TRBJ1-5; TRBD1 aligns across 10 bases. This CDR3 comprises 15 residues. CDR1 is LNHDA and CDR2 is SQIVND in the germline V gene (reference sequence). Unmatched junction bases numbered 2, after V lost 4 bases and J lost 2 bases. In DNA form, the CDR3 reads TGTGCCAGTAGTAGGGACAGGGGAGGCAATCAGCCCCAGCATTTT. Encoded protein: CASSRDRGGNQPQHF.